The next 31 T cell receptor beta chains were all read from a single sample in a study of cytomegalovirus exposure and HLA in healthy donors. The PCR had 60 Vbeta and 13 Jbeta primers. The table came from immunoSEQ multiplex PCR; TCRdb's copy has only in-frame clones and leaves some out. This table holds about 95,000 clones, nearly 70% found once. Specimen: PBMCs. The source is a woman aged 45-60 years in good health and CMV-seropositive.

The V gene is TRBV11-2, the J gene TRBJ2-1; 13 bases agree with TRBD2. V lost 1 base, J lost 9 bases, and 9 bases stayed unmatched. Germline V lookup: CDR1 SGHAT, CDR2 FQNNGV. CDR3 length: 17 residues. CDR3 in DNA: TGTGCCAGCAGCTTAGGAGGGGGGACTAGCGGGAAAAGTGAGCAGTTCTTC. Amino acids: CASSLGGGTSGKSEQFF.

The J gene is TRBJ2-7, the V gene TRBV5-6; 8 bases map to TRBD1. Germline CDR1 reads SGHDT; CDR2 reads YYEEEE. This CDR3 region has 15 residues. V shed 2 bases and J 1 base; nucleotides not matched to a gene: 5. CDR3 sequence: CASSFGTGFSYEQYF. As DNA, the CDR3 is TGTGCCAGCAGCTTCGGGACAGGATTTTCCTACGAGCAGTACTTC. The variable domain in full, completed from reference TRBV5-6 and TRBJ2-7, reads DAGVTQSPTHLIKTRGQQVTLRCSPKSGHDTVSWYQQALGQGPQFIFQYYEEEERQRGNFPDRFSGHQFPNYSSELNVNALLLGDSALYLCASSFGTGFSYEQYFGPGTRLTVT.

The CDR3 sequence is CASSPDRVSTDTQYF. CDR3 nucleotide sequence: TGTGCCAGCTCACCAGACAGGGTCAGCACAGATACGCAGTATTTT. The V call is TRBV18, the J call TRBJ2-3; 7 positions agree with TRBD1. The length of the CDR3 is 15 residues. Germline V gene sequence: CDR1 KGHSH, CDR2 LQKENI. Unmatched junction bases numbered 2, after V lost 2 bases and J lost 0 bases. Combining the CDR3 with reference TRBV18 and TRBJ2-3 gives the whole variable domain NAGVMQNPRHLVRRRGQEARLRCSPMKGHSHVYWYRQLPEEGLKFMVYLQKENIIDESGMPKERFSAEFPKEGPSILRIQQVVRGDSAAYFCASSPDRVSTDTQYFGPGTRLTVL.

The chain employs TRBV4-1 and TRBJ2-3, with 10 bases aligning to TRBD1. Germline V gene data show CDR1 as MGHRA and CDR2 as YSYEKL. V shed 6 bases, J shed 2 bases, and the junction held 8 bases outside the gene matches. The CDR3 is 16 residues long. The chain's CDR3 is CASSQSGQGITDTQYF. DNA for the CDR3: TGCGCCAGCAGTCAGTCGGGACAGGGGATCACAGATACGCAGTATTTT.

V usage is TRBV19 and J usage is TRBJ2-2, with 9 bases that match TRBD2. This CDR3 contains 16 residues. Germline V gives CDR1 LNHDA, CDR2 SQIVND (reference sequence). V lost 5 bases, J lost 2 bases, and 6 bases stayed unmatched. As DNA, the CDR3 is TGTGCCAGTAGTCCTCGTAGCGGGAGCAACACCGGGGAGCTGTTTTTT. Encoded protein: CASSPRSGSNTGELFF.

The rearrangement joins TRBV11-2 to TRBJ2-5; the match to TRBD1 covers 7 bases. V trimming: 5 bases; J trimming: 2 bases; junction bases outside the gene matches: 11. This CDR3 has 16 residues. Germline CDR1 reads SGHAT; CDR2 reads FQNNGV. The CDR3 reads CASSGPLRDRQETQYF. The CDR3 nucleotides read TGTGCCAGCAGCGGACCTCTACGGGACAGACAAGAGACCCAGTACTTC.

The chain combines TRBV5-8 with TRBJ1-3; D is uncertain. This CDR3 region has 14 residues. Trimming took 1 base from V and 0 from J, leaving 5 bases between them. CDR1 is SGHTS, CDR2 YDEGEE, per germline. The CDR3 nucleotides read TGTGCCAGCAGCTTGAGGAGCTCTGGAAACACCATATATTTT. Its protein product is CASSLRSSGNTIYF.

As to this clone: The sample has other DNA sequences that encode this CDR3 too. This chain connects TRBV28 to TRBJ1-2, with D possibly TRBD1 on 5 matching bases. Germline CDR1 MDHEN, CDR2 SYDVKM. This CDR3 is built from 13 residues. Trimming shortened V by 9 bases and J by 3 bases, and 14 bases separated the two germline ends. The CDR3 nucleotides are TGTGCCAGTTCGGGGGGGGAAGACTATGGCTACACCTTC. It encodes CASSGGEDYGYTF.

In its sample, this clone was seen once. J is TRBJ1-4 and V is TRBV28; no reliable D call. Germline lookup yields CDR1 MDHEN and CDR2 SYDVKM. The CDR3 runs 12 residues. Trimming took 1 base from V and 8 from J, leaving 5 bases between them. The CDR3 sequence: CASSLYWEKLFF. Written as DNA, the CDR3 is TGTGCCAGCAGTTTATACTGGGAAAAACTGTTTTTT. Full variable domain (rest looked up from reference TRBV28 and TRBJ1-4): DVKVTQSSRYLVKRTGEKVFLECVQDMDHENMFWYRQDPGLGLRLIYFSYDVKMKEKGDIPEGYSVSREKKERFSLILESASTNQTSMYLCASSLYWEKLFFGSGTQLSVL.

This clone was counted between two and nine times. The chain joins TRBV28 to TRBJ1-1; D call uncertain. Per germline, CDR1 MDHEN and CDR2 SYDVKM. V was pared by 2 bases and J by 0 bases, with 10 bases between. The CDR3 is 15 amino acids. CDR3 sequence: CASSLAGNMNTEAFF. The DNA for the CDR3 is TGTGCCAGCAGTTTAGCGGGGAATATGAACACTGAAGCTTTCTTT.

J is TRBJ2-1 and V is TRBV27, with 9 positions matching TRBD2. Germline V gene lookup returns CDR1 MNHEY and CDR2 SMNVEV (reference sequence). The CDR3 is 15 amino acids. Trimming cost V 3 bases and J 9 bases; bases outside gene matches: 9. CDR3 coding DNA: TGTGCCAGCAGTTTGGAACTAGCGGGTGGACTTGAGCAGTTCTTC. Its translation is CASSLELAGGLEQFF.

The chain joins TRBV9 to TRBJ2-1; a possible D gene is TRBD2 (5 bases). V was shortened by 4 bases and J by 6 bases, with 17 bases between the two germline ends. The CDR3 loop spans 15 amino acids. Germline loops: CDR1 SGDLS, CDR2 YYNGEE. CDR3 protein: CASSLGLSLINEQFF. CDR3 bases: TGTGCCAGCAGCCTCGGACTGAGTCTCATCAATGAGCAGTTCTTC. Full variable domain (outside the CDR3, taken from reference TRBV9 and TRBJ2-1): DSGVTQTPKHLITATGQRVTLRCSPRSGDLSVYWYQQSLDQGLQFLIQYYNGEERAKGNILERFSAQQFPDLHSELNLSSLELGDSALYFCASSLGLSLINEQFFGPGTRLTVL.

A remark on this clone: One junction end disagrees with the germline gene, perhaps due to a read error. The genes are TRBV7-7 and TRBJ2-7; 7 bases are a match to TRBD1. CDR3 length: 13 residues. Germline V gene lookup returns CDR1 SSHAT and CDR2 FNYEAQ (reference sequence). CDR3 protein: CASSPLQGYEQYF. In DNA form, the CDR3 reads TGTGCTAGCAGCCCATTACAGGGGTACGAGCAGTACTTC.

The chain joins TRBV9 to TRBJ2-1; 7 nucleotides match TRBD2. The CDR3 has 15 residues. V shed 3 bases and J 8 bases; nucleotides not matched to a gene: 11. The germline V gene has CDR1 SGDLS and CDR2 YYNGEE. DNA for the CDR3: TGTGCCAGCAGCGCCCGGGTCCTGGGGGGGGATGAGCAGTTCTTC. This translates into CASSARVLGGDEQFF.

The chain joins TRBV19 to TRBJ2-2; possible D gene TRBD1, 5 bases. V gave up 6 bases and J gave up 5 bases, with 16 bases separating them. The germline CDR1 and CDR2 sequences are LNHDA and SQIVND (reference sequence). The CDR3 is 15 residues long. The CDR3 spells CASSLYGQRTGELFF. The CDR3 DNA reads as TGTGCCAGTAGCCTCTACGGACAAAGAACCGGGGAGCTGTTTTTT.

The rearrangement links TRBV7-3 to TRBJ2-1; a weak D match, TRBD1 (6 bases). The germline CDR1 and CDR2 sequences are SGHTA and FQGTGA. The V gene lost 2 bases and the J gene lost 3 bases, with 14 bases spanning the gap. This CDR3 comprises 16 residues. The CDR3 spells CASSLGRGSVYNEQFF. In DNA, the CDR3 is TGTGCCAGCAGCTTAGGCAGGGGCTCAGTCTACAATGAGCAGTTCTTC.

The CDR3 nucleotides are TGCGCCAGCAGGGTACCGGGAGGAGCCGGCTACGAGCAGTACTTC. Protein product: CASRVPGGAGYEQYF. The chain carries TRBV5-1 and TRBJ2-7, with TRBD2 matching 7 bases. Germline V lookup: CDR1 SGHRS, CDR2 YFSETQ. CDR3 length: 15 amino acids. Unmatched junction bases numbered 11, after V lost 5 bases and J lost 3 bases.

The chain has TRBV2 and TRBJ2-3; no definite D call. With 5 bases removed from V and 2 bases from J, the gap between germline ends came to 23 bases. CDR3 length: 18 residues. Germline loops: CDR1 SNHLY, CDR2 FYNNEI. The CDR3 loop is CASSPRLGQALHTDTQYF. CDR3 DNA: TGTGCCAGCAGTCCCCGTCTGGGCCAAGCCCTTCACACAGATACGCAGTATTTT.

The chain joins TRBV29-1 to TRBJ1-1; a possible D gene is TRBD1 (6 bases). The CDR3 loop spans 14 amino acids. Trimming stripped 1 base from V and 5 bases from J, with 14 bases between. Germline values: CDR1 SQVTM, CDR2 ANQGSEA. CDR3 loop: CSVEVGTGWTEAFF. The CDR3 coding sequence is TGCAGCGTTGAAGTGGGTACAGGGTGGACTGAAGCTTTCTTT.

The J gene is TRBJ1-6, the V gene TRBV6-1; D unresolved. The CDR3 consists of 18 residues. Germline V gives CDR1 MNHNS, CDR2 SASEGT. The V gene lost 0 bases and the J gene lost 1 base, with 13 bases spanning the gap. The CDR3: CASSEAAAGSSYNSPLHF. Written as DNA, the CDR3 is TGTGCCAGCAGTGAAGCTGCCGCCGGGAGTTCCTATAATTCACCCCTCCACTTT.

The V and J genes are TRBV14 and TRBJ2-1; TRBD1 matches at 9 bases. Germline V gene sequence: CDR1 SGHDN, CDR2 FVKESK. The ends lost 3 bases at V and 6 bases at J; junction bases unmatched: 12. The CDR3 loop spans 17 amino acids. CDR3 region: CASSQVKLGQGGNEQFF. The CDR3 DNA reads as TGTGCCAGCAGCCAGGTTAAACTGGGACAGGGTGGCAATGAGCAGTTCTTC.

The chain links TRBV19 to TRBJ1-5; possibly TRBD1 for D (6 bases). There are 15 residues in the CDR3. CDR1 and CDR2 from the germline V gene are LNHDA and SQIVND (reference sequence). V lost 5 bases, J lost 2 bases, and 13 bases lay in between. Here the CDR3 reads CASSGGGWGNQPQHF. Written as DNA, the CDR3 is TGTGCCAGTAGTGGGGGGGGCTGGGGCAATCAGCCCCAGCATTTT.

J is TRBJ2-5 and V is TRBV28; TRBD1 aligns across 8 bases. The CDR3 is 15 residues long. Germline CDR1 MDHEN, CDR2 SYDVKM. V gave up 6 bases and J gave up 5 bases; unmatched junction bases: 11. DNA for the CDR3: TGTGCCAGCAGACCCGACAGGGGAGGAGGTGAGACCCAGTACTTC. It yields the protein CASRPDRGGGETQYF.

The gene calls are TRBV10-3 and TRBJ1-2; TRBD1 matches 7 bases. The CDR3 is 14 amino acids. Germline V gene lookup returns CDR1 ENHRY and CDR2 SYGVKD. V was clipped by 6 bases and J by 5 bases; unmatched bases: 9. The CDR3 DNA follows: TGTGCCATCAGATCAGACAGGGCCGGGTATGGCTACACCTTC. This codes for CAIRSDRAGYGYTF.

The chain carries TRBV5-6 and TRBJ2-5, with D possibly being TRBD1 (5 bases). The germline CDR1 and CDR2 sequences are SGHDT and YYEEEE. This CDR3 region has 16 residues. Trimming took 4 bases from V and 4 from J, leaving 20 bases between them. The CDR3 region is CASSRARAKTGETQYF. DNA of the CDR3: TGTGCCAGCAGCCGCGCCAGGGCCAAAACCGGAGAGACCCAGTACTTC.

V gene TRBV28 combines with J gene TRBJ2-6, with unresolved D. The CDR3 spans 16 residues. Germline loops: CDR1 MDHEN, CDR2 SYDVKM. Between the trimmed V and J ends, which lost 5 bases and 0 bases, there was a span of 11 bases. CDR3 sequence: CASSPLYDSGANVLTF. The CDR3 DNA is TGTGCCAGCAGTCCCCTCTACGACTCTGGGGCCAACGTCCTGACTTTC. Drawing the rest from reference TRBV28 and TRBJ2-6, the complete variable domain is DVKVTQSSRYLVKRTGEKVFLECVQDMDHENMFWYRQDPGLGLRLIYFSYDVKMKEKGDIPEGYSVSREKKERFSLILESASTNQTSMYLCASSPLYDSGANVLTFGAGSRLTVL.

This clone was seen just once. This chain uses TRBV5-6 with TRBJ2-7; TRBD1 aligns across 7 bases. From germline, CDR1 is SGHDT and CDR2 YYEEEE. There are 14 residues in the CDR3. J gave up 3 bases and V 3 bases, and 6 bases lay outside the gene matches. The CDR3 spells CASSSPGQHYEQYF. The DNA of the CDR3 is TGTGCCAGCAGCTCCCCGGGACAGCACTACGAGCAGTACTTC.

This rearrangement joins TRBV28 to TRBJ1-6; 9 bases align to TRBD1. Germline-derived CDR1 and CDR2 are MDHEN and SYDVKM. The CDR3 loop spans 16 amino acids. The V gene end was trimmed by 6 bases and the J gene end by 7 bases; junction bases not matched to a gene: 10. The CDR3 sequence is CASSLRLGQGNSPLHF. CDR3 DNA: TGTGCCAGCAGCCTCCGCCTTGGACAGGGGAATTCACCCCTCCACTTT.

This chain connects TRBV2 to TRBJ1-6; 7 positions match TRBD1. V lost 6 bases to trimming and J lost 9 bases; unmatched junction nucleotides: 11. The CDR3 is made up of 15 amino acids. Germline V gives CDR1 SNHLY, CDR2 FYNNEI. The CDR3 region is CASSDVKGARSPLHF. The CDR3 DNA is TGTGCCAGCAGCGACGTGAAGGGGGCCCGTTCACCCCTCCACTTT.

The gene calls are TRBV11-2 and TRBJ2-3, with 9 bases that match TRBD2. The length of the CDR3 is 14 residues. Germline V CDR1 and CDR2: SGHAT, FQNNGV. The ends lost 3 bases at V and 6 bases at J; junction bases unmatched: 4. The CDR3 bases are TGTGCCAGCAGCTTGGCGGGGGGGGCGGATACGCAGTATTTT. Residues: CASSLAGGADTQYF. Full variable domain (missing parts from reference TRBV11-2 and TRBJ2-3): EAGVAQSPRYKIIEKRQSVAFWCNPISGHATLYWYQQILGQGPKLLIQFQNNGVVDDSQLPKDRFSAERLKGVDSTLKIQPAKLEDSAVYLCASSLAGGADTQYFGPGTRLTVL.

The V and J genes are TRBV9 and TRBJ2-5; D is uncertain. V was shortened by 4 bases and J by 5 bases, with 12 bases between the two germline ends. Looked up from germline, CDR1 is SGDLS and CDR2 is YYNGEE. This CDR3 has 13 residues. The CDR3 DNA reads TGTGCCAGCAGCCTTGGCCAACCGGAGACCCAGTACTTC. Protein: CASSLGQPETQYF.